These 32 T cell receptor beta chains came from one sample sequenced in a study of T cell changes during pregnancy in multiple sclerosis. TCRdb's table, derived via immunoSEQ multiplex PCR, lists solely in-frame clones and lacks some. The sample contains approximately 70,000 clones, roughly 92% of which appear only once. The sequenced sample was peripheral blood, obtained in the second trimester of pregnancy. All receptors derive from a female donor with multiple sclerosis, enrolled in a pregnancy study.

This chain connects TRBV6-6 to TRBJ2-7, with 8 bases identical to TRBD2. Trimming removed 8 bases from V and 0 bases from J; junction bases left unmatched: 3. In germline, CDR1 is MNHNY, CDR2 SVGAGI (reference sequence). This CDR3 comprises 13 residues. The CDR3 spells CASQRENSYEQYF. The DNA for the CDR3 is TGTGCCAGCCAGCGGGAGAACTCCTACGAGCAGTACTTC.

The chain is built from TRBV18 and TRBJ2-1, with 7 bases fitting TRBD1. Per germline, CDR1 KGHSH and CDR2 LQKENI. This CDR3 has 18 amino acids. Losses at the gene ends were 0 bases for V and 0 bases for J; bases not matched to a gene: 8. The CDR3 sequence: CASSPPRGQMSSYNEQFF. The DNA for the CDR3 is TGTGCCAGCTCACCACCGAGGGGACAGATGAGCTCCTACAATGAGCAGTTCTTC.

The CDR3 DNA is TGTGCCAGCAGTTCGCAGGTTTACCATGGCTACACCTTC. Translating gives CASSSQVYHGYTF. The V gene is TRBV9, the J gene TRBJ1-2, with D unclear. This CDR3 has 13 residues. Germline CDR1 is SGDLS and CDR2 is YYNGEE. Between the trimmed V and J ends, which lost 5 bases and 6 bases, there was a span of 14 bases.

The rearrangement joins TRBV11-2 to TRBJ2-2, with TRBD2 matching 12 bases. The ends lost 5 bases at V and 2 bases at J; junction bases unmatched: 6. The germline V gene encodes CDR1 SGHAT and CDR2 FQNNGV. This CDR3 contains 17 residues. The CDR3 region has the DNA TGTGCCAGCAGCAAGAGACTAGCGGGGGCCAACACCGGGGAGCTGTTTTTT. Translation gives CASSKRLAGANTGELFF. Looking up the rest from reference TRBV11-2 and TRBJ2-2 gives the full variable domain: EAGVAQSPRYKIIEKRQSVAFWCNPISGHATLYWYQQILGQGPKLLIQFQNNGVVDDSQLPKDRFSAERLKGVDSTLKIQPAKLEDSAVYLCASSKRLAGANTGELFFGEGSRLTVL.

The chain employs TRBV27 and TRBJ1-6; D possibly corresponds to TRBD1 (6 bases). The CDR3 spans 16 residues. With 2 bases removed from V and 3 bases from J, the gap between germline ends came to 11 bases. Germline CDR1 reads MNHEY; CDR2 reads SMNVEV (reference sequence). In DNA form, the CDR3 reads TGTGCCAGCAGTTTAAAGGGGGTGGTCTATAATTCACCCCTCCACTTT. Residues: CASSLKGVVYNSPLHF.

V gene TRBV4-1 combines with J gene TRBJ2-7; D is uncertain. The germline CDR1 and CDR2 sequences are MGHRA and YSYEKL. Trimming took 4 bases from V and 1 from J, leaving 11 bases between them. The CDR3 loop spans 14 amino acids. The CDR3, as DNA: TGCGCCAGCAGCCTGTTCAGTCCGTCCTACGAGCAGTACTTC. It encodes CASSLFSPSYEQYF.

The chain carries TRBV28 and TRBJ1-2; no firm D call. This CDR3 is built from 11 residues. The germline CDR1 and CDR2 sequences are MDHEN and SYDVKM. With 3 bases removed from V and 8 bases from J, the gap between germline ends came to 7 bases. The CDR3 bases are TGTGCCAGCAGTTTTGTGACAGGCTACACCTTC. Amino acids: CASSFVTGYTF.

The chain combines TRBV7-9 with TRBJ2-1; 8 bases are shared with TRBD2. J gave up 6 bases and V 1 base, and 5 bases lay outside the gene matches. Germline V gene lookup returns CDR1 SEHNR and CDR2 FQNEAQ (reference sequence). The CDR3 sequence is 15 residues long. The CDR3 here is CASSLERLAGNEQFF. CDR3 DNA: TGTGCCAGCAGCTTAGAGAGGCTAGCGGGCAATGAGCAGTTCTTC.

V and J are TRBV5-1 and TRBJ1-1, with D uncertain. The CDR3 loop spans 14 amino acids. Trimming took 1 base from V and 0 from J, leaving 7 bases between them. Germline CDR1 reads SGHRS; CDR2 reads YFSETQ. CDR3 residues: CASSLSWLNTEAFF. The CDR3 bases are TGCGCCAGCAGCTTGAGTTGGCTGAACACTGAAGCTTTCTTT.

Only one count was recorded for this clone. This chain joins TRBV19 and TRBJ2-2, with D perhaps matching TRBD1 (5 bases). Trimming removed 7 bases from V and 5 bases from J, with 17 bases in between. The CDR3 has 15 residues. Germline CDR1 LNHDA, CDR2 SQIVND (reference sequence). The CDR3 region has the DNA TGTGCCAGTACCAAAATCGCCTGGACAACCGGGGAGCTGTTTTTT. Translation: CASTKIAWTTGELFF.

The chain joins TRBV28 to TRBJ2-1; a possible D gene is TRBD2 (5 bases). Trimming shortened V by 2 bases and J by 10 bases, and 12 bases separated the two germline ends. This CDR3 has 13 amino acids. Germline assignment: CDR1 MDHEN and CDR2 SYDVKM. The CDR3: CASSLISAVEQFF. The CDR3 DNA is TGTGCCAGCAGTTTAATTTCAGCGGTCGAGCAGTTCTTC.

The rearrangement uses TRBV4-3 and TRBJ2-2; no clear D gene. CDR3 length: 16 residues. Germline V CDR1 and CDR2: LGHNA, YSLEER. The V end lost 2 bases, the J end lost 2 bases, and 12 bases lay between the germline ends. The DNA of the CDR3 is TGCGCCAGCAGCCAAAATTGGCGGATCAACACCGGGGAGCTGTTTTTT. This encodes CASSQNWRINTGELFF.

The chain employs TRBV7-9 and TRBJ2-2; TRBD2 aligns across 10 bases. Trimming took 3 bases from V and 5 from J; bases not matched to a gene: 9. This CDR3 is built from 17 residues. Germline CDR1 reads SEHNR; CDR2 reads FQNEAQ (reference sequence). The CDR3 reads CASSFNALAGETGELFF. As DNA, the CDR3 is TGTGCCAGCAGCTTTAACGCTCTAGCGGGAGAGACCGGGGAGCTGTTTTTT.

The DNA of the CDR3 is TGTGCCAGCAGTTACAATACTGACAGGGTTGGAGGCTACACCTTC. This encodes CASSYNTDRVGGYTF. The chain joins TRBV6-5 to TRBJ1-2, with TRBD1 matching 7 bases. V gave up 2 bases and J gave up 8 bases; unmatched junction bases: 11. CDR3 length equals 15 residues. CDR1 is MNHEY and CDR2 is SVGAGI in the germline V gene.

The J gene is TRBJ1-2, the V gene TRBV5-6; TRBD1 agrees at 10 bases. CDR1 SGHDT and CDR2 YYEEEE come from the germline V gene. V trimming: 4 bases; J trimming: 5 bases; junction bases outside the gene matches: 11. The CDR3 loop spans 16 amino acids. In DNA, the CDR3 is TGTGCCAGCAGCCTGGACAGGGGGTCAATGGGGTATGGCTACACCTTC. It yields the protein CASSLDRGSMGYGYTF.

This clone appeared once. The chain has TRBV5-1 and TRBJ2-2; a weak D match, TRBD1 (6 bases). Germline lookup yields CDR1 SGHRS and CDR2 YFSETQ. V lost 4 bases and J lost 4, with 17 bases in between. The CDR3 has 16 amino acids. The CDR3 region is CASSGSGTTSTGELFF. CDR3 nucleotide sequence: TGCGCCAGCAGCGGATCCGGGACAACTTCCACCGGGGAGCTGTTTTTT.

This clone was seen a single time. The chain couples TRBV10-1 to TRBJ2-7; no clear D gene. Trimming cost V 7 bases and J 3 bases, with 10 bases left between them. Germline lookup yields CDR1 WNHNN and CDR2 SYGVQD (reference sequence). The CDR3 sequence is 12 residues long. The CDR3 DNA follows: TGCGCCAGCACTGGGCTGGGCTACGAGCAGTACTTC. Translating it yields CASTGLGYEQYF.

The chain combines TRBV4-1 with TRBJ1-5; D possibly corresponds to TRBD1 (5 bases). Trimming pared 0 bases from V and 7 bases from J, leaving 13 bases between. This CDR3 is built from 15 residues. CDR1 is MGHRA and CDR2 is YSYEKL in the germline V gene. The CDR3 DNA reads TGCGCCAGCAGCCAAGATTCACGGGGGGGGCAGCCCCAGCATTTT. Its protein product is CASSQDSRGGQPQHF.

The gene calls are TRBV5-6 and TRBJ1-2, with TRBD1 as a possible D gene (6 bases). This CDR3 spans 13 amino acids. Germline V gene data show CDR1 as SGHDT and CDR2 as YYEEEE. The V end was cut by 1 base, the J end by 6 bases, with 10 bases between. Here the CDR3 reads CASSLTAGDGYTF. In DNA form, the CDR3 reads TGTGCCAGCAGCTTGACGGCAGGGGATGGCTACACCTTC.

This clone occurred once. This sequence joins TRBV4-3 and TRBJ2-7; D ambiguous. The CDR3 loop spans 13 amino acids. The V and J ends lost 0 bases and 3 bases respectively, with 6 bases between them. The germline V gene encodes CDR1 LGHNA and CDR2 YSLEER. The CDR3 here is CASSQDYGYEQYF. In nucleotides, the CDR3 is TGCGCCAGCAGCCAAGATTACGGCTACGAGCAGTACTTC.

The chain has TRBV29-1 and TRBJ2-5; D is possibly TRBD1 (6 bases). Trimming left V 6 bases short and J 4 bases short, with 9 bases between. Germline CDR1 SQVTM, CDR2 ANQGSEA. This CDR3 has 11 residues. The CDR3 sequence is CSVRGSETQYF. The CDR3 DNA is TGCAGCGTCAGGGGCTCAGAGACCCAGTACTTC.

Written as DNA, the CDR3 is TGTGCCTGGAGTCGAGGGGGGACAGGGGAAAATCAGCCCCAGCATTTT. Translation: CAWSRGGTGENQPQHF. The V and J genes are TRBV30 and TRBJ1-5; TRBD1 matches 10 bases. V lost 2 bases, J lost 4 bases, and 8 bases stayed unmatched. Germline values: CDR1 GTSNPN, CDR2 SVGIG (reference sequence). The CDR3 sequence is 16 residues long.

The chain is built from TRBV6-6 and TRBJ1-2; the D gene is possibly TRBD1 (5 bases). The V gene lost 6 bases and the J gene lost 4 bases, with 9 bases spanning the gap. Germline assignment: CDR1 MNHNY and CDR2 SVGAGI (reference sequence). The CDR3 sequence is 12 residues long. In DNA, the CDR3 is TGTGCCAGCAGACAGGATATCTATGGCTACACCTTC. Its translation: CASRQDIYGYTF.

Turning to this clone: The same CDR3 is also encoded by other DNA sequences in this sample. CDR3 sequence (DNA): TGCAGCGTCCCGGACAGGGGGCTAAACATTCAGTACTTC. Protein sequence: CSVPDRGLNIQYF. The V gene is TRBV29-1, the J gene TRBJ2-4; 11 bases are shared with TRBD1. This CDR3 is 13 amino acids long. Germline CDR1 is SQVTM and CDR2 is ANQGSEA. With V trimmed by 6 bases and J by 6 bases, 4 bases remained unmatched.

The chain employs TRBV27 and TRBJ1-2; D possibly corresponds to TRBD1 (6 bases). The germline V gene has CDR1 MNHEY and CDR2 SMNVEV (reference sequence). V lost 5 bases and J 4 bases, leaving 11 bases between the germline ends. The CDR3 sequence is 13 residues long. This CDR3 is CASSPDSSYGYTF. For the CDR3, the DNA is TGTGCCAGCAGTCCGGACAGCAGCTATGGCTACACCTTC.

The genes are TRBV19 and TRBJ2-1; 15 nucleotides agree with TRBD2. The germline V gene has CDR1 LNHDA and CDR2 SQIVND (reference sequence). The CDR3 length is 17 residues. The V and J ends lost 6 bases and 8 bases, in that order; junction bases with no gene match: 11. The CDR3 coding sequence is TGTGCCAGTAGCCCCGGGACTAGCGGGAGGACGCAGGATGAGCAGTTCTTC. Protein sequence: CASSPGTSGRTQDEQFF. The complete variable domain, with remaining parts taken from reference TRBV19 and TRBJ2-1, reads DGGITQSPKYLFRKEGQNVTLSCEQNLNHDAMYWYRQDPGQGLRLIYYSQIVNDFQKGDIAEGYSVSREKKESFPLTVTSAQKNPTAFYLCASSPGTSGRTQDEQFFGPGTRLTVL.

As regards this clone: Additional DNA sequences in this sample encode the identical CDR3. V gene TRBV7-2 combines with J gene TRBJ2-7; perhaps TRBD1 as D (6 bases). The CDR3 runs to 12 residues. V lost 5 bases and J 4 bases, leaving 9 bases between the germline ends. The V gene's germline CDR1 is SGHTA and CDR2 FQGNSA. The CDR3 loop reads CASSLQGYEQYF. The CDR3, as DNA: TGTGCCAGCAGCCTACAGGGTTACGAGCAGTACTTC.

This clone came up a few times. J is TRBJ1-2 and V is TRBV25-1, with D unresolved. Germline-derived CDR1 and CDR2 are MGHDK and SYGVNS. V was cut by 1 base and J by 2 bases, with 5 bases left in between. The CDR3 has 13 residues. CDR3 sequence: CASSESENYGYTF. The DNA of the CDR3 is TGTGCCAGCAGTGAATCGGAGAACTATGGCTACACCTTC.

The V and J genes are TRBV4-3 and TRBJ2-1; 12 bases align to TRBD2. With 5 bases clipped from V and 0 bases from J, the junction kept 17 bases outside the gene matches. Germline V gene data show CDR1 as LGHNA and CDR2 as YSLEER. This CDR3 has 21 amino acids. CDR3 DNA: TGCGCCAGCAGCTCGGGCCCAAGAACTAGCGGGGGGCGGAGCTCCTACAATGAGCAGTTCTTC. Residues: CASSSGPRTSGGRSSYNEQFF.

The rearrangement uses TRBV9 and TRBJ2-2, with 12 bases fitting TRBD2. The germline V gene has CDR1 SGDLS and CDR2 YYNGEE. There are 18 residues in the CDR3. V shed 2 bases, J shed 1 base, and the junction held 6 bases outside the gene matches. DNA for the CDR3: TGTGCCAGCAGCGTGACTAGCGGGGGAGACCTGAACACCGGGGAGCTGTTTTTT. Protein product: CASSVTSGGDLNTGELFF.

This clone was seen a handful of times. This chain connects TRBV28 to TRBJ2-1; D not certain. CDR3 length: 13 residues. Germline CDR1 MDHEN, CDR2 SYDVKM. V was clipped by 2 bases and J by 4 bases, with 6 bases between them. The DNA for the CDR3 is TGTGCCAGCAGTTTAAGTCAGTACAATGAGCAGTTCTTC. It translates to CASSLSQYNEQFF.

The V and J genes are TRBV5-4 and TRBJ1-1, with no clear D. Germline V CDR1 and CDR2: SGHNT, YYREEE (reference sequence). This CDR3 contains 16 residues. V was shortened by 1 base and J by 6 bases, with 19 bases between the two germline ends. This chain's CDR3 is CASSLNPRGAPPEAFF. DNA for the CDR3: TGTGCCAGCAGCTTGAACCCGCGGGGTGCCCCACCTGAAGCTTTCTTT. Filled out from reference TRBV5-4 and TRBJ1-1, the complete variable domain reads ETGVTQSPTHLIKTRGQQVTLRCSSQSGHNTVSWYQQALGQGPQFIFQYYREEENGRGNFPPRFSGLQFPNYSSELNVNALELDDSALYLCASSLNPRGAPPEAFFGQGTRLTVV.